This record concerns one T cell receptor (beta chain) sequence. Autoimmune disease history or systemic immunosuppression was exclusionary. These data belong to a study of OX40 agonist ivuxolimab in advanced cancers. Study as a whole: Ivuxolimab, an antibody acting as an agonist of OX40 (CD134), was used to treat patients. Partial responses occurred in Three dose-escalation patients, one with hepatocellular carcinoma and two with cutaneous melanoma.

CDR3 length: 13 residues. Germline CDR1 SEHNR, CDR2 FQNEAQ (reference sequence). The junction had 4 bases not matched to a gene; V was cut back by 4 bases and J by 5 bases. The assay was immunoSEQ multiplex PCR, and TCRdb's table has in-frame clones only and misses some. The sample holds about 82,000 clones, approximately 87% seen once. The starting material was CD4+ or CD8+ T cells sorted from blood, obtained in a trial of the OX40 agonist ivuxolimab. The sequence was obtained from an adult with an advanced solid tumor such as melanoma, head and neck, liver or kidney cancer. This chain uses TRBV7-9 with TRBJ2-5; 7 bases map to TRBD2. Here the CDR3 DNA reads TGTGCCAGCAGCTCAGGGAGGGTTGAGACCCAGTACTTC. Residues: CASSSGRVETQYF.